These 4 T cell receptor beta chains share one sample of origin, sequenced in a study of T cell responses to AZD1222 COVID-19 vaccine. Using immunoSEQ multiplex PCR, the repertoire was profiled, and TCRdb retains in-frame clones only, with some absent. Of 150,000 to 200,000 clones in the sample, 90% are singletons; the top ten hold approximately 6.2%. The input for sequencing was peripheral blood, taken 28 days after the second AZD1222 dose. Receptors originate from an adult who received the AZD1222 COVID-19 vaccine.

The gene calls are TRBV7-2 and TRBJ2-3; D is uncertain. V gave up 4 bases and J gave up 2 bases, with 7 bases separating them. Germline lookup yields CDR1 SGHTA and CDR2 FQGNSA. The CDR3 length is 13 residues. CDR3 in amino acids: CASSSFNTDTQYF. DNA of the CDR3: TGTGCCAGCAGCTCGTTTAACACAGATACGCAGTATTTT.

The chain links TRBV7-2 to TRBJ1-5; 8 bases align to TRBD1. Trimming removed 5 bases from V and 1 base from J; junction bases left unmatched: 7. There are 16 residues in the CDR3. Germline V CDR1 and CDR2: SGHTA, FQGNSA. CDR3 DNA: TGTGCCAGCAGCGCAGGACAGGGAGGCAGCAATCAGCCCCAGCATTTT. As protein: CASSAGQGGSNQPQHF.

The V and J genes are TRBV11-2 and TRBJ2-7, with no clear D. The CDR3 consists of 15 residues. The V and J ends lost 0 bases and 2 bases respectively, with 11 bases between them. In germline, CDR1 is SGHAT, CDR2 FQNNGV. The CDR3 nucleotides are TGTGCCAGCAGCTTAGATCCTGGGATTCCCTACGAGCAGTACTTC. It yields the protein CASSLDPGIPYEQYF.

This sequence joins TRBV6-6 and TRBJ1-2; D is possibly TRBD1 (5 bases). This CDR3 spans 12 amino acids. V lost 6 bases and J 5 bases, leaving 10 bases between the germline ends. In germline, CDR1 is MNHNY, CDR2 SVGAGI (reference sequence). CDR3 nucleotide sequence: TGTGCCAGCAGCTCAGACAGATATGGCTACACCTTC. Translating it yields CASSSDRYGYTF.